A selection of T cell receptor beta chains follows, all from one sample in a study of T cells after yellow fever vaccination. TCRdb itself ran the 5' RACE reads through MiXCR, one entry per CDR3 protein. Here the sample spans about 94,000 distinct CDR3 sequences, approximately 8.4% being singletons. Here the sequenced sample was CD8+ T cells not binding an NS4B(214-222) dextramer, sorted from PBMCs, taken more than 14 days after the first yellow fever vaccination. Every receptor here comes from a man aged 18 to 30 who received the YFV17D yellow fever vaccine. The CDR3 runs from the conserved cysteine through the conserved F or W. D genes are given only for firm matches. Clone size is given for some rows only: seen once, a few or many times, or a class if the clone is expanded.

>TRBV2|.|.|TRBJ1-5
TGTGCCAGCAGTGAAGGACAGATATATCAGCCCCAGCATTTT
CASSEGQIYQPQHF
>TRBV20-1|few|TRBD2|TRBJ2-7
TGCAGTGCTAGAGGAAGACTAGCGGGGAGAGCCTACGAGCAGTACTTC
CSARGRLAGRAYEQYF
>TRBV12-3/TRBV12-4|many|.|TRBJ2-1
TGTGCCAGCAGTTTAAGTGTCCTTGGCAATGAGCAGTTCTTC
CASSLSVLGNEQFF
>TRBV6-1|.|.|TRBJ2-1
TGTGCCAGCAGTCCCTTCCCGGTAAAGGTTTCATACAATGAGCAGTTCTTC
CASSPFPVKVSYNEQFF
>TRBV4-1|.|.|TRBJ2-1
TGCGCCAGCAGCCCTACTTCAGGGGTCACTGAGCAGTTCTTC
CASSPTSGVTEQFF
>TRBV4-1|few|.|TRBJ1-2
TGCGCCAGCACCCAGGACAGCTTTTATGGCTACACCTTC
CASTQDSFYGYTF
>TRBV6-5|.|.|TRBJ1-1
TGTGCCAGCAGCTATACGGGGAACACTGAAGCTTTCTTT
CASSYTGNTEAFF
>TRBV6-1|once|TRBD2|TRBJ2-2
TGTGCCAGCCGCCTAGTGGGGGGGTACACCGGGGAGCTGTTTTTT
CASRLVGGYTGELFF
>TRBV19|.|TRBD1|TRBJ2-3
TGTGCCAGTCCCCCTCGCGGGACAGGGACGACAGATACGCAGTATTTT
CASPPRGTGTTDTQYF
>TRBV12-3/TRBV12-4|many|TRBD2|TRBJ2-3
TGTGCCAGCAGTTTACCACAGCGGGGGGGCACAGATACGCAGTATTTT
CASSLPQRGGTDTQYF
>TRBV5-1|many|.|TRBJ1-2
TGCGCCAGCAGCTTATCAGGGCCATTCTATGGCTACACCTTC
CASSLSGPFYGYTF
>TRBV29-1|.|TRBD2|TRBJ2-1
TGCAGCGTTGAAGGATTAGCGGGGGGGGTGACAGATGAGCAGTTCTTC
CSVEGLAGGVTDEQFF
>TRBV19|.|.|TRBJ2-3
TGTGCCAGTAGTACGTGGGGGGCGTCAAGGGGCACAGATACGCAGTATTTT
CASSTWGASRGTDTQYF
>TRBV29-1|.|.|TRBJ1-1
TGCAGGGATAGGGTTGCTGAAGCTTTCTTT
CRDRVAEAFF
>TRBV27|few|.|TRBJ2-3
TGTGCCAGCAGTTTAAGGGGAGACAGACTACTCACAGATACGCAGTATTTT
CASSLRGDRLLTDTQYF
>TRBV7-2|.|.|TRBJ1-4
TGTGCCAGCAGCTTAACTCCCGGGGATGCAACTAATGAAAAACTGTTTTTT
CASSLTPGDATNEKLFF
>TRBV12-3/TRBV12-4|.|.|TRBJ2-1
TGTGCCAGCAGTCTCCGGACGGTAACCTACAATGAGCAGTTCTTC
CASSLRTVTYNEQFF
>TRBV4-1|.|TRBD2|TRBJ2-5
TGCGCCAGCAGCTCCACTAGCGGGGGGCGTGGGGAGACCCAGTACTTC
CASSSTSGGRGETQYF
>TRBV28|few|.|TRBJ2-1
TGTGCCAGCAGTTGGACAGACAATGAGCAGTTCTTC
CASSWTDNEQFF
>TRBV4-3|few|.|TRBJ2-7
TGCGCCAGCAGCGAAACAGGTAGGGCGAACGAGCAGTACTTC
CASSETGRANEQYF
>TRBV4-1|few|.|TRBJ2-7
TGCGCCAGCAGCCAGGCGGAGGGCTCCTACGAGCAGTACTTC
CASSQAEGSYEQYF
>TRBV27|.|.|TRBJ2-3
TGTGCCAGCAGTTCCCAGGGGGGGGGGATCACAGATACGCAGTATTTT
CASSSQGGGITDTQYF
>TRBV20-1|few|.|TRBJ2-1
TGCTGTGGGGGCCCGGCGGGGCGGACCTCCTACAATGAGCAGTTCTTC
CCGGPAGRTSYNEQFF
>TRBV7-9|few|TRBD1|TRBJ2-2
TGTGCCAGCAGCTCGCCCAACAGGGGGCCGAACACCGGGGAGCTGTTTTTT
CASSSPNRGPNTGELFF
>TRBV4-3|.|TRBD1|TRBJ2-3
TGCGCCAGCAGCCAAGGGACAGGGGAAGATACGCAGTATTTT
CASSQGTGEDTQYF
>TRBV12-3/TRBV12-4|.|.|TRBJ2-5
TGTGCCAGCAGCAACGGGGGTGACACGGACGAGACCCAGTACTTC
CASSNGGDTDETQYF
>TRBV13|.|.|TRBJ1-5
TGTGCCAGCAGCTTAGGCCTTGGTGGGGATCAGCCCCAGCATTTT
CASSLGLGGDQPQHF
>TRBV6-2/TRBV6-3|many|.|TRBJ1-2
TGTGCCAGCAGTCTCACTGGGAACTATGGCTACACCTTC
CASSLTGNYGYTF
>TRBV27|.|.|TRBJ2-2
TGTGCCAGCAGCTTGTTCACCGGGGAGCTGTTTTTT
CASSLFTGELFF
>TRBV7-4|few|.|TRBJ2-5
TGTGCCAGCAGCTTAGCCCTGTACCAAGAGACCCAGTACTTC
CASSLALYQETQYF
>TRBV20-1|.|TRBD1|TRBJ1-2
TGCAGTGCTAGAGATCTCGGGACAGGGTTTATTGGCTATGGCTACACCTTC
CSARDLGTGFIGYGYTF
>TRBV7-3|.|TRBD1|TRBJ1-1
TGTGCCAGCAGCTTAAATGTCGGGACAGGGATTGCCACTGAAGCTTTCTTT
CASSLNVGTGIATEAFF